One and the same sample provided the 21 T cell receptor beta chains below, sequenced in a study of T cell changes during pregnancy in multiple sclerosis. The table came from immunoSEQ multiplex PCR; TCRdb's copy has only in-frame clones and leaves some out. This table holds around 60,000 clones, roughly 89% found once. The sequencing here drew on peripheral blood, taken in the second trimester of pregnancy. The receptor source for this set is a female donor with multiple sclerosis, enrolled in a pregnancy study.

The V and J genes are TRBV6-1 and TRBJ2-4; D remains unclear. Trimming removed 8 bases at V and 2 bases at J, with 10 bases between. From germline, CDR1 is MNHNS and CDR2 SASEGT. This CDR3 is built from 13 residues. For the CDR3, the DNA is TGTGCCAGCGTCGAGATTTCCAAAAACATTCAGTACTTC. This codes for CASVEISKNIQYF.

The V gene is TRBV28, the J gene TRBJ2-7; TRBD2 matches at 8 bases. Unmatched junction bases numbered 8, after V lost 6 bases and J lost 4 bases. The length of the CDR3 is 14 residues. CDR1 is MDHEN and CDR2 is SYDVKM in the germline V gene. CDR3 DNA: TGTGCCAGCAGGCTCGGGAGGGGCCTGTACGAGCAGTACTTC. This codes for CASRLGRGLYEQYF.

The chain has TRBV5-5 and TRBJ1-2; 7 bases fit TRBD1. Per germline, CDR1 SGHKS and CDR2 YYEKEE (reference sequence). J gave up 2 bases and V 4 bases, and 8 bases lay outside the gene matches. The CDR3 has 15 amino acids. Here the CDR3 reads CASSHPDRPNYGYTF. The CDR3 coding sequence is TGTGCCAGCAGCCACCCGGACAGGCCCAACTATGGCTACACCTTC.

The chain has TRBV4-2 and TRBJ2-1, with 8 bases matching TRBD2. The CDR3 is made up of 16 amino acids. Germline trimming cut 4 bases from V and 4 bases from J; bases unmatched to any gene: 9. CDR1 is LGHNA and CDR2 is YNFKEQ in the germline V gene. The CDR3 DNA is TGTGCCAGCAGCCCCTACACTAGCGGTTCTTACAATGAGCAGTTCTTC. This gives the protein CASSPYTSGSYNEQFF.

This chain connects TRBV9 to TRBJ2-7, with a weak D call TRBD2 (6 bases). Germline CDR1 SGDLS, CDR2 YYNGEE. V dropped 7 bases and J dropped 7 bases, with 18 bases sitting between them. The CDR3 runs to 13 residues. CDR3 sequence (DNA): TGTGCCAGCGGGTACGGCCCCGCGGGGGAGCAGTACTTC. Protein product: CASGYGPAGEQYF.

The V gene is TRBV5-1, the J gene TRBJ2-3; TRBD2 is a possible D gene (6 bases). V was clipped by 3 bases and J by 0 bases, with 8 bases between them. The CDR3 totals 14 residues. Germline V gives CDR1 SGHRS, CDR2 YFSETQ. The CDR3 DNA is TGCGCCAGCAGCTCTGGGACTAGCACAGATACGCAGTATTTT. Its protein is CASSSGTSTDTQYF.

This clone appeared once. The CDR3 is CASSPPRTGKQFF. Here the CDR3 DNA reads TGTGCCAGCAGCCCCCCCCGGACAGGAAAGCAGTTCTTC. This chain connects TRBV6-5 to TRBJ2-1; 7 bases align to TRBD1. CDR1 is MNHEY and CDR2 is SVGAGI in the germline V gene. The V and J ends lost 6 bases and 11 bases, in that order; junction bases with no gene match: 10. CDR3 length equals 13 residues.

The chain is built from TRBV9 and TRBJ2-3; 10 bases agree with TRBD2. There are 17 residues in the CDR3. Germline values: CDR1 SGDLS, CDR2 YYNGEE. J was trimmed by 5 bases and V by 4 bases; bases with no gene match: 13. CDR3: CASSPALGAGGRDTQYF. Written as DNA, the CDR3 is TGTGCCAGCAGCCCCGCGTTAGGAGCGGGAGGGCGAGATACGCAGTATTTT.

The chain combines TRBV13 with TRBJ2-5; 8 bases are shared with TRBD2. Trimming cost V 2 bases and J 1 base; bases outside gene matches: 3. This CDR3 comprises 15 residues. Germline CDR1 is PRHDT and CDR2 is FYEKMQ (reference sequence). The CDR3 DNA reads as TGTGCCAGCAGCTTATTTGCGGGAGGCCAAGAGACCCAGTACTTC. This gives the protein CASSLFAGGQETQYF.

V is TRBV13 and J is TRBJ2-3; no definite D call. The CDR3 runs to 15 residues. CDR1 is PRHDT and CDR2 is FYEKMQ in the germline V gene (reference sequence). V lost 6 bases to trimming and J lost 2 bases, with 15 bases between them. In DNA form, the CDR3 reads TGTGCCAGCAGTTATCGCGGCGGCCCCACAGATACGCAGTATTTT. It specifies CASSYRGGPTDTQYF. Full variable domain (rest looked up from reference TRBV13 and TRBJ2-3): AAGVIQSPRHLIKEKRETATLKCYPIPRHDTVYWYQQGPGQDPQFLISFYEKMQSDKGSIPDRFSAQQFSDYHSELNMSSLELGDSALYFCASSYRGGPTDTQYFGPGTRLTVL.

The chain employs TRBV21-1 and TRBJ1-4. TRBV21-1 is an annotated pseudogene. The CDR3 covers 13 residues. CDR3 amino acids: CASNLYSGEKLFF. The CDR3 DNA reads as TGTGCCAGCAACCTTTATTCGGGGGAAAAACTGTTTTTT.

The chain employs TRBV27 and TRBJ1-5; D is unclear. This CDR3 has 14 residues. Germline CDR1 and CDR2: MNHEY and SMNVEV (reference sequence). V was shortened by 3 bases and J by 0 bases, with 6 bases between the two germline ends. CDR3 DNA sequence: TGTGCCAGCAGTTTGAGTTATAGCAATCAGCCCCAGCATTTT. This codes for CASSLSYSNQPQHF.

The V gene is TRBV6-6, the J gene TRBJ1-2, with 8 bases fitting TRBD1. This CDR3 comprises 13 residues. CDR1 is MNHNY, CDR2 SVGAGI, per germline (reference sequence). The V segment lost 5 bases and the J segment 4 bases; nucleotides outside the gene matches: 3. The CDR3 nucleotides read TGTGCCAGCAGTCCGACAGGGGCCTATGGCTACACCTTC. Translating it yields CASSPTGAYGYTF.

This chain joins TRBV18 and TRBJ1-2, with 7 bases aligning to TRBD1. Germline assignment: CDR1 KGHSH and CDR2 LQKENI. This CDR3 has 15 amino acids. V gave up 2 bases and J gave up 3 bases; unmatched junction bases: 6. CDR3 region: CASSPNSGTDYGYTF. CDR3 bases: TGTGCCAGCTCACCAAACTCCGGGACAGACTATGGCTACACCTTC.

Notes on this clone: One end of the junction does not line up with germline, which may come from a read error. Other DNA sequences within the sample encode an identical CDR3. The rearrangement uses TRBV5-4 and TRBJ2-2; D remains ambiguous. Germline lookup yields CDR1 SGHNT and CDR2 YYREEE (reference sequence). The CDR3 contains 14 residues. CDR3 bases: TGTGCCAGCAGCTTGGCACAGAACACCGGAGAGCTGTTTTTT. It specifies CASSLAQNTGELFF.

This clone was seen only a few times. V is TRBV27 and J is TRBJ2-7; 7 positions agree with TRBD2. Germline CDR1 and CDR2: MNHEY and SMNVEV (reference sequence). V shed 5 bases, J shed 2 bases, and the junction held 6 bases outside the gene matches. The CDR3 runs 14 residues. This CDR3 is CASSSSGKTYEQYF. For the CDR3, the DNA is TGTGCCAGCAGTAGCAGCGGGAAGACCTACGAGCAGTACTTC.

The chain recombines TRBV10-3 with TRBJ2-7, with 10 bases matching TRBD2. This CDR3 is 15 amino acids long. CDR1 is ENHRY, CDR2 SYGVKD, per germline. The trim removed 0 bases at V and 2 bases at J, leaving 1 base unmatched. The DNA for the CDR3 is TGTGCCATCAGTGAGTCACTAGCGGGAACCTACGAGCAGTACTTC. The encoded protein is CAISESLAGTYEQYF.

This sequence joins TRBV11-2 and TRBJ2-7, with D possibly TRBD2 on 6 matching bases. The CDR3 is made up of 16 amino acids. V lost 5 bases and J 7 bases, leaving 24 bases between the germline ends. The germline CDR1 and CDR2 sequences are SGHAT and FQNNGV. In DNA, the CDR3 is TGTGCCAGCAGCCCGCTAGCAGGGCCCGGTGCGGGGGAGCAGTACTTC. Amino acids: CASSPLAGPGAGEQYF.

The V gene is TRBV7-9, the J gene TRBJ2-7, with TRBD2 as a possible D gene (6 bases). The CDR3 has 15 amino acids. The V end lost 4 bases, the J end lost 1 base, and 14 bases lay between the germline ends. Germline values: CDR1 SEHNR, CDR2 FQNEAQ (reference sequence). The CDR3 reads CASSSPSVPSYEQYF. CDR3 DNA: TGTGCCAGCAGCTCCCCTAGCGTTCCTTCCTACGAGCAGTACTTC.

This chain links TRBV28 with TRBJ2-7, with TRBD1 matching 7 bases. The germline gives CDR1 MDHEN, CDR2 SYDVKM. This CDR3 comprises 15 residues. Trimming removed 4 bases from V and 1 base from J; junction bases left unmatched: 7. The CDR3 is CASSSQAQGSYEQYF. CDR3 bases: TGTGCCAGCAGTTCCCAAGCACAGGGGTCCTACGAGCAGTACTTC.

The genes are TRBV9 and TRBJ2-5, with D possibly TRBD2 on 6 matching bases. Trimming pared 0 bases from V and 7 bases from J, leaving 16 bases between. The CDR3 contains 15 residues. Germline V lookup: CDR1 SGDLS, CDR2 YYNGEE. The CDR3 loop reads CASSVVPGGIGTQYF. The CDR3 coding sequence is TGTGCCAGCAGCGTAGTCCCCGGCGGGATAGGGACCCAGTACTTC.